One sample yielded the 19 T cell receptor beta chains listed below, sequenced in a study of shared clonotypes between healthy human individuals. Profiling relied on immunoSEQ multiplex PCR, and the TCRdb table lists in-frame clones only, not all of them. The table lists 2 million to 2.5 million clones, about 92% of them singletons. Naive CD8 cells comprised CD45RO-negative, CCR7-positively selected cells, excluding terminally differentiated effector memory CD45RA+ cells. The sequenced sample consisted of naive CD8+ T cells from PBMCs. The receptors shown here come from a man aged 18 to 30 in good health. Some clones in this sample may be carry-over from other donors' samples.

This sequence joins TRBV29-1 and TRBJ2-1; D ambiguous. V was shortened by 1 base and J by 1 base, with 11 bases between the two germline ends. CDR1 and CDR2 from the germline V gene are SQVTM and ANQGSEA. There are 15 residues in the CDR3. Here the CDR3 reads CSVEGAAESYNEQFF. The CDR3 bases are TGCAGCGTTGAAGGTGCTGCAGAGTCCTACAATGAGCAGTTCTTC.

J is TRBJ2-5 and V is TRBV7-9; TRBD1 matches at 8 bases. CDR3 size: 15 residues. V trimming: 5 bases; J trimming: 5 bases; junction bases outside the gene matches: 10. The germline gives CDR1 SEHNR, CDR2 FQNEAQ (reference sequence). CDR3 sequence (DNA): TGTGCCAGCAGCAACCGGACAGGGATGAGGGAGACCCAGTACTTC. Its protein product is CASSNRTGMRETQYF.

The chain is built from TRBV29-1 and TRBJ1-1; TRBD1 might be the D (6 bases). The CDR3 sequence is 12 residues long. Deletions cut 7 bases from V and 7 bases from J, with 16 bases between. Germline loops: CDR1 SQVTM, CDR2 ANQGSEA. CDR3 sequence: CSAGTPAGEAFF. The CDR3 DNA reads TGCAGCGCTGGGACACCGGCGGGTGAAGCTTTCTTT.

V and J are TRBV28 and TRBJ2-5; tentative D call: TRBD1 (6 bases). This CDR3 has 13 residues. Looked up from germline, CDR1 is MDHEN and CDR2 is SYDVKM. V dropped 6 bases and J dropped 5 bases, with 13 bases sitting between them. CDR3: CASRPTGYETQYF. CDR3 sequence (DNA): TGTGCCAGCAGACCTACAGGGTACGAGACCCAGTACTTC.

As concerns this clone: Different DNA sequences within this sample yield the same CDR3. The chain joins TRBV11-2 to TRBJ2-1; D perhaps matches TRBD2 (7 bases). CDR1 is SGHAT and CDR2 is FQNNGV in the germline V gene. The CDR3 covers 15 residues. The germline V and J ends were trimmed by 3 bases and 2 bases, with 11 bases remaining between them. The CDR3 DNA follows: TGTGCCAGCAGCTTGGGGGGGCCCCCCTACAATGAGCAGTTCTTC. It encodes CASSLGGPPYNEQFF.

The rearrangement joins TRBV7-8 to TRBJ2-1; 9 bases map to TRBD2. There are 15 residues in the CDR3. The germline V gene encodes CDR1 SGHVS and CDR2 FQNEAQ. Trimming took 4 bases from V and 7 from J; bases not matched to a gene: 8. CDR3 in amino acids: CASSSRTSVWNEQFF. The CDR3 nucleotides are TGTGCCAGCAGCTCCCGGACTAGCGTATGGAATGAGCAGTTCTTC.

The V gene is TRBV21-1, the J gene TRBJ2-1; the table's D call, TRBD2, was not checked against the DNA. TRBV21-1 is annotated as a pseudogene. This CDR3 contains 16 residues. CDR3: CASSKGQRETANEQFF. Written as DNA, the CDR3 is TGTGCCAGCAGCAAAGGCCAGCGGGAGACAGCCAATGAGCAGTTCTTC.

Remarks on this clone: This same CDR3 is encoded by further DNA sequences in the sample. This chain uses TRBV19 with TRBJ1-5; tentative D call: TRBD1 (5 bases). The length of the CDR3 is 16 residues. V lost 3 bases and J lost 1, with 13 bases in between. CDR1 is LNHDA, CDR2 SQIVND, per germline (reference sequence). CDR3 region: CASSIEVGLSNQPQHF. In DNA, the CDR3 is TGTGCCAGTAGTATTGAGGTGGGGCTCAGCAATCAGCCCCAGCATTTT.

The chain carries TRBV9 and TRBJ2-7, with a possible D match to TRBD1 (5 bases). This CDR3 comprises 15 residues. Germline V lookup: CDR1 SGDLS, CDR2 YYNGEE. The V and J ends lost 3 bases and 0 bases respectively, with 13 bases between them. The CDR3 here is CASSAQDRNSYEQYF. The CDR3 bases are TGTGCCAGCAGCGCCCAAGACAGAAACTCCTACGAGCAGTACTTC. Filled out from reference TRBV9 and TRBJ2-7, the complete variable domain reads DSGVTQTPKHLITATGQRVTLRCSPRSGDLSVYWYQQSLDQGLQFLIQYYNGEERAKGNILERFSAQQFPDLHSELNLSSLELGDSALYFCASSAQDRNSYEQYFGPGTRLTVT.

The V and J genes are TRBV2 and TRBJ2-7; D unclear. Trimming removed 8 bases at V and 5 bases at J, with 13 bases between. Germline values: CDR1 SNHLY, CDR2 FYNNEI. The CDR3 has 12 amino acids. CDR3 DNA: TGTGCCAGCGTCCAAAATAACCACGAGCAGTACTTC. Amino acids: CASVQNNHEQYF.

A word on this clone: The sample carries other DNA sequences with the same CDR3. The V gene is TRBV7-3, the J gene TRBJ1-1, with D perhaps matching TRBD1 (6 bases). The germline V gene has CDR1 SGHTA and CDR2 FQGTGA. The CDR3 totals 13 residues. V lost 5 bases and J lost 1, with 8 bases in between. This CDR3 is CASSLTGNTEAFF. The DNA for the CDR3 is TGTGCCAGCAGCCTGACAGGGAACACTGAAGCTTTCTTT.

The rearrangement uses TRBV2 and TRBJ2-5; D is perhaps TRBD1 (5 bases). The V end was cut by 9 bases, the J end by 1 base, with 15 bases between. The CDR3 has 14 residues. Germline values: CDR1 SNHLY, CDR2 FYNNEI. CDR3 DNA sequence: TGTGCCAGTTTCCAGGGTGGGATCCAAGAGACCCAGTACTTC. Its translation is CASFQGGIQETQYF.

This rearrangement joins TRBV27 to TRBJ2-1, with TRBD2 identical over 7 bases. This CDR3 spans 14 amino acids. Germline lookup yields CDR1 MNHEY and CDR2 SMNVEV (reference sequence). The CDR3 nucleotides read TGTGTTACCACCGGCGGGAGCTCCTACAATGAGCAGTTCTTC. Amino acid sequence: CVTTGGSSYNEQFF.

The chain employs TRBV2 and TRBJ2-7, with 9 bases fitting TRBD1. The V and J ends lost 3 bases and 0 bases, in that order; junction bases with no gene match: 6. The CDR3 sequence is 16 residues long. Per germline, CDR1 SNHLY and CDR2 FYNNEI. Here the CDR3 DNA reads TGTGCCAGCAGTGATCCGACAGGGGGTCCCTCCTACGAGCAGTACTTC. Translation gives CASSDPTGGPSYEQYF.

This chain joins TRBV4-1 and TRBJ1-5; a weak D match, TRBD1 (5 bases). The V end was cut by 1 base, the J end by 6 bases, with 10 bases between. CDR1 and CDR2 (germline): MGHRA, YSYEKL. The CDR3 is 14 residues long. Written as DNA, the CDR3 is TGCGCCAGCAGCCAAGTTGGGGGGGGTCAGCCCCAGCATTTT. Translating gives CASSQVGGGQPQHF.

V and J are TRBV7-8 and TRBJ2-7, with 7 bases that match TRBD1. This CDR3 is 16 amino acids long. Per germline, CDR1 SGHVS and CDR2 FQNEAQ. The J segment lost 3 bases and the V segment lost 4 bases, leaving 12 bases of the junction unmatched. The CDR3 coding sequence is TGTGCCAGCAGCTCCTCCCGGGACAGCCTATTCTACGAGCAGTACTTC. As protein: CASSSSRDSLFYEQYF.

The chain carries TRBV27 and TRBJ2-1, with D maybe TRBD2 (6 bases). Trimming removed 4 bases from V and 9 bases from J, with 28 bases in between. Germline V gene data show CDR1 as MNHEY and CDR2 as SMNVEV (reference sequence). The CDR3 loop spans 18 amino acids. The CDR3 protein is CASSSKGGTLSSLGEQFF. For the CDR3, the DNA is TGTGCCAGCAGTTCCAAGGGCGGGACTTTATCATCTTTGGGTGAGCAGTTCTTC.

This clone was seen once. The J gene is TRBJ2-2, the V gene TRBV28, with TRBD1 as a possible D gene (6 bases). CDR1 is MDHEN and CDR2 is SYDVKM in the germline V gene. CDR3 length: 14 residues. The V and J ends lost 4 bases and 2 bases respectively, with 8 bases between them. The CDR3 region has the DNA TGTGCCAGCAGTTGGACAGTTAACACCGGGGAGCTGTTTTTT. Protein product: CASSWTVNTGELFF. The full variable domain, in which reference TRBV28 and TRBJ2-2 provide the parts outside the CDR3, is DVKVTQSSRYLVKRTGEKVFLECVQDMDHENMFWYRQDPGLGLRLIYFSYDVKMKEKGDIPEGYSVSREKKERFSLILESASTNQTSMYLCASSWTVNTGELFFGEGSRLTVL.

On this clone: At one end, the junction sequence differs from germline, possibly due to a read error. Written as DNA, the CDR3 is TGTGCCAGCAGCGATGGGCTCTACCATGAGCAGTTCTTC. Residues: CASSDGLYHEQFF. The chain combines TRBV9 with TRBJ2-1; D call uncertain. The CDR3 has 13 amino acids. Germline V CDR1 and CDR2: SGDLS, YYNGEE.